This TCR beta chain was documented in a study of regulatory T cells in long-lasting Graves disease. CDR1 and CDR2 from the germline V gene are MNHNS and SASEGT. This CDR3 contains 15 residues. V lost 3 bases and J lost 4; bases outside the gene matches: 3. This clonotype was found many times. Time point denoted: persistent/refractory GD, antithyroid drugs over 5 years with positive TRAb. From PBMCs, RNA was extracted and then used to make the TCR library. Relying on iRepertoire HTBI primers and Arm-PCR of CDR3 regions, the team built TCR beta libraries. TCRdb reanalysed the multiplex PCR reads using MiXCR and keeps one entry per CDR3 protein. This sample carries approximately 400,000 distinct CDR3 sequences, 23% of them seen once, and the ten largest clones take about a quarter.

V is TRBV6-1 and J is TRBJ2-2; 9 bases map to TRBD1. The specimen comprised peripheral blood mononuclear cells (PBMCs), sampled when the disease was refractory, from a patient treated with antithyroid drugs. The sequence was obtained from a female donor with Graves disease. This CDR3 reads CASSETGGVTGELFF. The DNA for the CDR3 is TGTGCCAGCAGTGAGACAGGGGGGGTCACCGGGGAGCTGTTTTTT.